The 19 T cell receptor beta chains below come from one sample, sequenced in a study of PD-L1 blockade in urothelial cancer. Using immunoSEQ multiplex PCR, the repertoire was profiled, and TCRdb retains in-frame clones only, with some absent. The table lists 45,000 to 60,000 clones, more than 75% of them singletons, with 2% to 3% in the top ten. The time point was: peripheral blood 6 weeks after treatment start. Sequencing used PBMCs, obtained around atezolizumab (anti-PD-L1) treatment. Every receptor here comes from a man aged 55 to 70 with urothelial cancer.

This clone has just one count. The CDR3 spells CASSGLAGDTGELFF. The CDR3 DNA reads as TGTGCCAGCAGCGGACTAGCGGGAGACACCGGGGAGCTGTTTTTT. The V gene is TRBV2, the J gene TRBJ2-2, with 13 bases lining up with TRBD2. The CDR3 length is 15 residues. Trimming cost V 6 bases and J 3 bases; bases outside gene matches: 1. In germline, CDR1 is SNHLY, CDR2 FYNNEI.

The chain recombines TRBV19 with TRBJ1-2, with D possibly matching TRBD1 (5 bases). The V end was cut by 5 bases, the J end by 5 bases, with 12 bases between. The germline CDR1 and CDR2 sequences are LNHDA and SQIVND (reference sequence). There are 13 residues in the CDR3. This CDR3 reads CASSYQGLYGYTF. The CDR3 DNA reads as TGTGCCAGTAGTTACCAGGGTTTGTATGGCTACACCTTC.

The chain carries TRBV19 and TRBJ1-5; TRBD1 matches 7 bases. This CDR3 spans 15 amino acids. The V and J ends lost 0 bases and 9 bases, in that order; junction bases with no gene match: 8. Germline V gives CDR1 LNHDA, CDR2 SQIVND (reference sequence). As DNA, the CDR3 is TGTGCCAGTAGTATAGATGAGAGGCAGGGGGTGCCCCAGCATTTT. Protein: CASSIDERQGVPQHF.

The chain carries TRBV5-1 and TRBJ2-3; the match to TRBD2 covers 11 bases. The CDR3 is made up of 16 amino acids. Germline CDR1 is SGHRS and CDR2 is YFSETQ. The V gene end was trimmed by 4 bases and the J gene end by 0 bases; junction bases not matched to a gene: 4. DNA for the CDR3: TGCGCCAGCAGCCTGGGACTAGCGGAGAGCACAGATACGCAGTATTTT. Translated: CASSLGLAESTDTQYF.

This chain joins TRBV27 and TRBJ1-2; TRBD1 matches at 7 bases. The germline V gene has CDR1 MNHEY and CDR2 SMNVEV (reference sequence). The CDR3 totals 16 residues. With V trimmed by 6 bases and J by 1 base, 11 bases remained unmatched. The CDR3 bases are TGTGCCAGCAGCTCACGTGGGGACAGCGTTAACTATGGCTACACCTTC. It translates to CASSSRGDSVNYGYTF.

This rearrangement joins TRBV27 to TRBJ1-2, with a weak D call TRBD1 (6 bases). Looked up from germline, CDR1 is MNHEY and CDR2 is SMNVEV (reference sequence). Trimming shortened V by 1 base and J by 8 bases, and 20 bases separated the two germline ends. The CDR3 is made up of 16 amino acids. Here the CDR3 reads CASSLYPRQAAAGYTF. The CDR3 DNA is TGTGCCAGCAGTTTATACCCAAGACAGGCCGCGGCGGGCTACACCTTC.

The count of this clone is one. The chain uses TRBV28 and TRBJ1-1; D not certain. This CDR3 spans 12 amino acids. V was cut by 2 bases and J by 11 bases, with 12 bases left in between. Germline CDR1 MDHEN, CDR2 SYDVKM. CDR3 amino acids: CASSLAAKRAFF. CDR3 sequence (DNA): TGTGCCAGCAGTTTAGCGGCGAAGAGGGCTTTCTTT.

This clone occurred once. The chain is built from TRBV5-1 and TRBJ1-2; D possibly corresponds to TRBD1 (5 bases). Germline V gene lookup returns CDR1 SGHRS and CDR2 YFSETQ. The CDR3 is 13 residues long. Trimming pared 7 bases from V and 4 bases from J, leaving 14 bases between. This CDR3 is CASSQGGGYGYTF. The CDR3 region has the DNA TGCGCCAGCTCCCAGGGCGGCGGCTATGGCTACACCTTC.

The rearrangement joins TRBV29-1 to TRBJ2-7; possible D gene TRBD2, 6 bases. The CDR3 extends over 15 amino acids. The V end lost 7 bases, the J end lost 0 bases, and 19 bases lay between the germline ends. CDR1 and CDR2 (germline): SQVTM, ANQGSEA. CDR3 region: CSASGTDRSSYEQYF. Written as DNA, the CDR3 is TGCAGCGCCTCAGGGACTGACAGATCCTCCTACGAGCAGTACTTC.

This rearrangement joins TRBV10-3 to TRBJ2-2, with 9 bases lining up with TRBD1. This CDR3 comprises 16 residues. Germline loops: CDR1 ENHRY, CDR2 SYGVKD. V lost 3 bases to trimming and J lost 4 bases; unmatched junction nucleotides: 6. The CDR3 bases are TGTGCCATCAGTGACCGGACAGGGGTAGGCACCGGGGAGCTGTTTTTT. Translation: CAISDRTGVGTGELFF.

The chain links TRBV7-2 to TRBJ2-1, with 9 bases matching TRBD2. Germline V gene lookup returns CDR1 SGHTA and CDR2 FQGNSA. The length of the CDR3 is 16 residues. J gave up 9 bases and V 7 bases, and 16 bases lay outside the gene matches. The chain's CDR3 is CASTQGGRGGLAEQFF. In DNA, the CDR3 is TGTGCCAGCACCCAAGGGGGGCGGGGGGGCCTTGCTGAGCAGTTCTTC. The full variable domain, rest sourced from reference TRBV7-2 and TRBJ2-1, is GAGVSQSPSNKVTEKGKDVELRCDPISGHTALYWYRQSLGQGLEFLIYFQGNSAPDKSGLPSDRFSAERTGGSVSTLTIQRTQQEDSAVYLCASTQGGRGGLAEQFFGPGTRLTVL.

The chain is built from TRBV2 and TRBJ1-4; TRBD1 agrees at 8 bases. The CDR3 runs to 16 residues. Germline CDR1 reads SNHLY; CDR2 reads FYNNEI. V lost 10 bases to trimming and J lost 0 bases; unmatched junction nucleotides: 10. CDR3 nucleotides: TGTGCCATAAACTGGGACAGGTCAACAACTAATGAAAAACTGTTTTTT. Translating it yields CAINWDRSTTNEKLFF.

CDR3 amino acids: CASSDPGGRTEAFF. Here the CDR3 DNA reads TGTGCCAGCAGTGATCCAGGGGGCCGGACTGAAGCTTTCTTT. The rearrangement links TRBV25-1 to TRBJ1-1, with 8 bases identical to TRBD1. The ends lost 3 bases at V and 5 bases at J; junction bases unmatched: 5. Germline loops: CDR1 MGHDK, CDR2 SYGVNS. This CDR3 is 14 amino acids long.

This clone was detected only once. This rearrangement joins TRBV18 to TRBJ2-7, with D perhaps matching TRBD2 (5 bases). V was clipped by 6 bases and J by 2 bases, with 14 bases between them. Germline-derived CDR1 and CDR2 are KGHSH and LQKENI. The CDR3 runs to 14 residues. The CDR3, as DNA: TGTGCCAGCTCCTTAGGAGGCCGTGCCTACGAGCAGTACTTC. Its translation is CASSLGGRAYEQYF.

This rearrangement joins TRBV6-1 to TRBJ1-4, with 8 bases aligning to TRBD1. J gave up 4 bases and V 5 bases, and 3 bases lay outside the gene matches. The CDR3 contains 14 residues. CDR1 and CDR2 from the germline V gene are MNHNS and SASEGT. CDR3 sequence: CASSPGQVNEKLFF. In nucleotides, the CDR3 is TGTGCCAGCAGTCCGGGACAGGTTAATGAAAAACTGTTTTTT.

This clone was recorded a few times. The CDR3 is CASSAGPGQLTDTQYF. DNA for the CDR3: TGTGCCAGCAGCGCTGGACCGGGACAGCTCACAGATACGCAGTATTTT. V and J are TRBV7-3 and TRBJ2-3; 7 nucleotides align to TRBD1. The CDR3 covers 16 residues. V lost 5 bases, J lost 2 bases, and 10 bases stayed unmatched. Germline lookup yields CDR1 SGHTA and CDR2 FQGTGA. Full variable domain (missing parts from reference TRBV7-3 and TRBJ2-3): GAGVSQTPSNKVTEKGKYVELRCDPISGHTALYWYRQSLGQGPEFLIYFQGTGAADDSGLPNDRFFAVRPEGSVSTLKIQRTERGDSAVYLCASSAGPGQLTDTQYFGPGTRLTVL.

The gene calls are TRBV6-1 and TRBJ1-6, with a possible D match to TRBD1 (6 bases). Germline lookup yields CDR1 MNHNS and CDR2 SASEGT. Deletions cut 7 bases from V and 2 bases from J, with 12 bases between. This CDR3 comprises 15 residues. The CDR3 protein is CASKLGAPYNSPLHF. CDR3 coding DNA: TGTGCCAGCAAATTGGGGGCCCCCTATAATTCACCCCTCCACTTT.

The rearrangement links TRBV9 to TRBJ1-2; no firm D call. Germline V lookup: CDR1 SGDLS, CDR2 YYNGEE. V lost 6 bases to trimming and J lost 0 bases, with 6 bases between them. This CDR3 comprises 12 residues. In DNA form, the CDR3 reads TGTGCCAGCACCGGGGCTAACTATGGCTACACCTTC. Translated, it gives CASTGANYGYTF.

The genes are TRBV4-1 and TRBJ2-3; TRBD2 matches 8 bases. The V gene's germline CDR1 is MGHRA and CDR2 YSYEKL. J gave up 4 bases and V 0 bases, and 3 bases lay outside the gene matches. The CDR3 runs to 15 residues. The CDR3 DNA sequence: TGCGCCAGCAGCCAAGAGGGACTAGTATCAGATACGCAGTATTTT. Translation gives CASSQEGLVSDTQYF.